This paragraph reports one TCR beta chain. Alongside a J-beta primer mix, a sample-barcoded 5' primer served in a second PCR lasting about 7 to 12 cycles. A template-switch adaptor with 12 random nucleotides tagged each cDNA molecule. TCRdb reanalysed the 5' RACE reads using MiXCR and keeps one entry per CDR3 protein. Here the sample spans approximately 1.5 million distinct CDR3 sequences, 30% to 40% being singletons. The data belong to a study of blood T cells in healthy people across ages. The receptor was isolated from a woman between 25 and 40 years old in good health. The sample comprised blood.

CDR3 bases: TGCAGTGCTAGAGTGATGGGCCACGAGCAGTACTTC. Its translation is CSARVMGHEQYF. This chain uses TRBV20-1 with TRBJ2-7; D ambiguous. CDR1 is DFQATT and CDR2 is SNEGSKA in the germline V gene (reference sequence). The CDR3 has 12 residues. The V end lost 1 base, the J end lost 5 bases, and 9 bases lay between the germline ends.